These 20 T cell receptor beta chains share one sample of origin, sequenced in a study of blood T cell repertoires in COVID-19. Data came from immunoSEQ multiplex PCR; TCRdb stores just in-frame clones and leaves some out. The table records approximately 61,000 clones, more than 60% of them present only once. Material: peripheral blood. All receptors come from a woman aged 70-85 years with acute or convalescent COVID-19.

The chain carries TRBV29-1 and TRBJ1-1; D might be TRBD1 (5 bases). Germline V gives CDR1 SQVTM, CDR2 ANQGSEA. There are 13 residues in the CDR3. The CDR3 region is CNFQGRINTEAFF. CDR3 coding DNA: TGCAACTTCCAGGGCCGAATTAACACTGAAGCTTTCTTT.

A single count supports this clone. The rearrangement links TRBV6-6 to TRBJ2-5; 10 nucleotides line up with TRBD2. This CDR3 has 18 amino acids. Germline trimming cut 5 bases from V and 6 bases from J; bases unmatched to any gene: 18. The germline V gene encodes CDR1 MNHNY and CDR2 SVGAGI (reference sequence). The CDR3 sequence: CASSPPQGAGGPGKTQYF. The CDR3, as DNA: TGTGCCAGCAGTCCACCCCAAGGAGCGGGGGGGCCGGGGAAGACCCAGTACTTC.

A single count supports this clone. This rearrangement joins TRBV10-1 to TRBJ1-1, with D maybe TRBD1 (5 bases). Germline CDR1 WNHNN, CDR2 SYGVQD (reference sequence). The CDR3 runs to 13 residues. Trimming took off 9 bases at V and 2 bases at J, with 13 bases between the two ends. In DNA, the CDR3 is TGCGCCAGTCGACAGAGCCTAAACACTGAAGCTTTCTTT. Its translation: CASRQSLNTEAFF.

The chain uses TRBV7-9 and TRBJ2-7; 7 bases line up with TRBD2. Per the germline V gene, CDR1 is SEHNR and CDR2 is FQNEAQ (reference sequence). With V trimmed by 4 bases and J by 2 bases, 8 bases remained unmatched. CDR3 length: 15 amino acids. This chain's CDR3 is CASSSITGRPYEQYF. The CDR3 DNA is TGTGCCAGCAGCTCGATCACCGGGAGGCCCTACGAGCAGTACTTC. Variable domain in full (rest from reference TRBV7-9 and TRBJ2-7): DTGVSQNPRHKITKRGQNVTFRCDPISEHNRLYWYRQTLGQGPEFLTYFQNEAQLEKSRLLSDRFSAERPKGSFSTLEIQRTEQGDSAMYLCASSSITGRPYEQYFGPGTRLTVT.

The V gene is TRBV5-1, the J gene TRBJ2-3; 10 bases match TRBD2. V shed 0 bases and J 4 bases; nucleotides not matched to a gene: 5. CDR1 and CDR2 (germline): SGHRS, YFSETQ. This CDR3 spans 16 amino acids. DNA for the CDR3: TGCGCCAGCAGCTTGGGTAGCGGGGGGTTCGCAGATACGCAGTATTTT. Translating it yields CASSLGSGGFADTQYF. The variable domain in full, completed from reference TRBV5-1 and TRBJ2-3, reads KAGVTQTPRYLIKTRGQQVTLSCSPISGHRSVSWYQQTPGQGLQFLFEYFSETQRNKGNFPGRFSGRQFSNSRSEMNVSTLELGDSALYLCASSLGSGGFADTQYFGPGTRLTVL.

This chain uses TRBV3-1 (or the pseudogene TRBV3-2) with TRBJ2-7, with TRBD1 identical over 10 bases. Germline loops: CDR1 LGHDT, CDR2 YNNKEL (reference sequence). The CDR3 is 14 residues long. Losses at the gene ends were 1 base for V and 5 bases for J; bases not matched to a gene: 2. The CDR3 region has the DNA TGTGCCAGCAGCCAAGGACAGGGGGCGAACGAGCAGTACTTC. Amino acid sequence: CASSQGQGANEQYF.

This chain uses TRBV9 with TRBJ2-5, with a possible D match to TRBD2 (6 bases). V lost 4 bases, J lost 5 bases, and 21 bases lay in between. This CDR3 has 16 amino acids. Germline V gene data show CDR1 as SGDLS and CDR2 as YYNGEE. CDR3 region: CASSPRRSGEAETQYF. The CDR3, as DNA: TGTGCCAGCAGCCCCAGAAGGTCGGGGGAGGCTGAGACCCAGTACTTC.

The V gene is TRBV5-6, the J gene TRBJ1-1; TRBD1 agrees at 7 bases. CDR1 and CDR2 from the germline V gene are SGHDT and YYEEEE. The CDR3 consists of 12 residues. The V segment lost 4 bases and the J segment 9 bases; nucleotides outside the gene matches: 6. CDR3 nucleotides: TGTGCCAGCAGCCGAGAGACAGGGCAAGCTTTCTTT. As protein: CASSRETGQAFF. The complete variable domain, with remaining parts taken from reference TRBV5-6 and TRBJ1-1, reads DAGVTQSPTHLIKTRGQQVTLRCSPKSGHDTVSWYQQALGQGPQFIFQYYEEEERQRGNFPDRFSGHQFPNYSSELNVNALLLGDSALYLCASSRETGQAFFGQGTRLTVV.

The V gene is TRBV18, the J gene TRBJ2-3, with D maybe TRBD2 (5 bases). The CDR3 consists of 17 residues. Looked up from germline, CDR1 is KGHSH and CDR2 is LQKENI. With 3 bases removed from V and 11 bases from J, the gap between germline ends came to 27 bases. This CDR3 is CASSPDISAARSGLQYF. The CDR3 region has the DNA TGTGCCAGCTCACCCGATATTAGCGCCGCCCGCTCGGGTCTGCAGTATTTT.

The chain couples TRBV7-6 to TRBJ1-5; 12 bases align to TRBD1. There are 15 residues in the CDR3. Germline lookup yields CDR1 SGHVS and CDR2 FNYEAQ. Trimming removed 5 bases from V and 7 bases from J; junction bases left unmatched: 6. The CDR3 protein is CASSRWDRGHQPQHF. The CDR3 DNA reads as TGTGCCAGCAGCCGGTGGGACAGGGGGCACCAGCCCCAGCATTTT.

The V gene is TRBV9, the J gene TRBJ2-3; no definite D call. The CDR3 length is 13 residues. CDR1 and CDR2 (germline): SGDLS, YYNGEE. V was clipped by 4 bases and J by 2 bases, with 8 bases between them. The CDR3 DNA reads TGTGCCAGCAGCCCTCCCCCCACAGATACGCAGTATTTT. This translates into CASSPPPTDTQYF.

The chain carries TRBV9 and TRBJ2-7, with 11 bases matching TRBD1. The V and J ends lost 4 bases and 7 bases, in that order; junction bases with no gene match: 10. CDR1 and CDR2 from the germline V gene are SGDLS and YYNGEE. This CDR3 region has 15 residues. The DNA of the CDR3 is TGTGCCAGCAGCCCATCGGACAGGGGGCTAGTGGAGCAGTACTTC. This encodes CASSPSDRGLVEQYF. Combining the CDR3 with reference TRBV9 and TRBJ2-7 gives the whole variable domain DSGVTQTPKHLITATGQRVTLRCSPRSGDLSVYWYQQSLDQGLQFLIQYYNGEERAKGNILERFSAQQFPDLHSELNLSSLELGDSALYFCASSPSDRGLVEQYFGPGTRLTVT.

The chain has TRBV9 and TRBJ2-7, with D perhaps matching TRBD1 (5 bases). The CDR3 covers 17 residues. Germline CDR1 reads SGDLS; CDR2 reads YYNGEE. V lost 4 bases and J 3 bases, leaving 23 bases between the germline ends. The CDR3 DNA reads as TGTGCCAGCAGCCCAAGACAGTCCTCCGCTTATAACTACGAGCAGTACTTC. Amino acids: CASSPRQSSAYNYEQYF.

This clone was counted between two and nine times. The rearrangement links TRBV29-1 to TRBJ2-5, with 8 bases lining up with TRBD1. The germline V gene has CDR1 SQVTM and CDR2 ANQGSEA. Unmatched junction bases numbered 6, after V lost 1 base and J lost 5 bases. The length of the CDR3 is 14 residues. In nucleotides, the CDR3 is TGCAGCGTTGAAGGTGGACAGGGCAGGGAGACCCAGTACTTC. The encoded protein is CSVEGGQGRETQYF.

The rearrangement joins TRBV4-3 to TRBJ2-1, with D maybe TRBD2 (6 bases). The germline gives CDR1 LGHNA, CDR2 YSLEER. The V and J ends lost 0 bases and 7 bases respectively, with 25 bases between them. The CDR3 is 19 amino acids. The CDR3 nucleotides are TGCGCCAGCAGCCAAGATCTTAAGGTCGGAGTCGGGGGAGAGAATGAGCAGTTCTTC. Translation gives CASSQDLKVGVGGENEQFF.

This chain connects TRBV11-3 to TRBJ1-2; 7 nucleotides agree with TRBD1. The J segment lost 4 bases and the V segment lost 7 bases, leaving 6 bases of the junction unmatched. Germline assignment: CDR1 SGHNT and CDR2 YENEEA. The CDR3 spans 13 residues. The CDR3 nucleotides read TGTGCCAGCACTCTGACAGGGACCTATGGCTACACCTTC. It translates to CASTLTGTYGYTF.

In this sample, this clone turned up many times. The genes are TRBV3-1 (or the pseudogene TRBV3-2) and TRBJ1-4; maybe TRBD1 (5 bases). There are 16 residues in the CDR3. Germline CDR1 LGHDT, CDR2 YNNKEL (reference sequence). The V gene lost 0 bases and the J gene lost 8 bases, with 16 bases spanning the gap. In DNA form, the CDR3 reads TGTGCCAGCAGCCAAGATTTATGGGGGGAACCGGAAAAACTGTTTTTT. Translation gives CASSQDLWGEPEKLFF.

The chain recombines TRBV7-2 with TRBJ2-3, with 9 nucleotides matching TRBD2. CDR1 SGHTA and CDR2 FQGNSA come from the germline V gene. With V trimmed by 4 bases and J by 4 bases, 15 bases remained unmatched. This CDR3 has 18 residues. For the CDR3, the DNA is TGTGCCAGCAGCTCCCCCGGCCGGCTAGCGGGGATCTCAGATACGCAGTATTTT. Protein sequence: CASSSPGRLAGISDTQYF.

V usage is TRBV28 and J usage is TRBJ2-3; TRBD2 aligns across 13 bases. CDR3 length: 17 amino acids. Germline V lookup: CDR1 MDHEN, CDR2 SYDVKM. V trimming: 5 bases; J trimming: 1 base; junction bases outside the gene matches: 6. This CDR3 reads CASSRGGLAGGTDTQYF. The CDR3 DNA reads TGTGCCAGCAGTAGGGGAGGACTAGCGGGGGGCACAGATACGCAGTATTTT.

The rearrangement links TRBV10-1 to TRBJ1-4; TRBD1 matches 9 bases. With 9 bases clipped from V and 8 bases from J, the junction kept 10 bases outside the gene matches. Germline V CDR1 and CDR2: WNHNN, SYGVQD (reference sequence). CDR3 length equals 14 residues. CDR3 residues: CARNHRDRVEKLFF. CDR3 coding DNA: TGCGCCAGAAACCACCGGGACAGGGTGGAAAAACTGTTTTTT.